This T cell receptor (beta chain) was retrieved from a study of cytomegalovirus exposure and HLA in healthy donors. Points from the study as a whole: The authors confirmed in vitro that a few CMV-associated chains were specific for CMV antigens. Some V segments could not be told apart, so they were left out, TRBV6-2 and TRBV6-3 among them.

The study ran its PCR with 60 Vbeta and 13 Jbeta primers. Sequencing was performed with immunoSEQ multiplex PCR; in TCRdb, only in-frame clones are kept and a portion is missing. The top ten hold 11% of the sample, which has some 65,000 clones, about 70% seen once. This clone occurred a few times. As yet, its antigen is unknown. V dropped 8 bases and J dropped 3 bases, with 13 bases sitting between them. Germline-derived CDR1 and CDR2 are MDHEN and SYDVKM. The CDR3 length is 13 residues. Source material: PBMCs. The chain combines TRBV28 with TRBJ1-1; TRBD1 is a possible D gene (6 bases). The clonotype was recovered from a woman aged 25 to 39 in good health and CMV-seronegative. The CDR3 spells CASRTDPYTEAFF. Here the CDR3 DNA reads TGTGCCAGCCGGACAGACCCTTACACTGAAGCTTTCTTT.